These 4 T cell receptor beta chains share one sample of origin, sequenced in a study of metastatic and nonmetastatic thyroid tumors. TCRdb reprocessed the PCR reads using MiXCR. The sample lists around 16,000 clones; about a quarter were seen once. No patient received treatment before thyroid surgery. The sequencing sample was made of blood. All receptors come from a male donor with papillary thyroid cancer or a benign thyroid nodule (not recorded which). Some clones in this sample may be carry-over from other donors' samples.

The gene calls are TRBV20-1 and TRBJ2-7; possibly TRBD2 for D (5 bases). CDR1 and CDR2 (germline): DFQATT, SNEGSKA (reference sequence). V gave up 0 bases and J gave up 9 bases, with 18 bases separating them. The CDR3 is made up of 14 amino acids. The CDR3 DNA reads TGCAGTGCTAGAGAGCACGGACTCCACCACGGGCAGTACTTC. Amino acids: CSAREHGLHHGQYF.

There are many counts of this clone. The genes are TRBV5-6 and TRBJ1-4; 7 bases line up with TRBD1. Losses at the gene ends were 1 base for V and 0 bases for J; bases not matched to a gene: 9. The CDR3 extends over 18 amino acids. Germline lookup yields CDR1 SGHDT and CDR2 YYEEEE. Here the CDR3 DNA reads TGTGCCAGCAGCTTGCAAGGGGGCTTGGCAGCAACTAATGAAAAACTGTTTTTT. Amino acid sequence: CASSLQGGLAATNEKLFF.

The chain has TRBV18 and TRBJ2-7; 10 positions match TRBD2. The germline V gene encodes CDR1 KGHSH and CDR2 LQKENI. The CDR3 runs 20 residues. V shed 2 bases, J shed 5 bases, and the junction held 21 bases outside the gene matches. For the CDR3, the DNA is TGTGCCAGCTCACCAATCCCCTGGGACTTAACTAGCGGGATAACCCACGAGCAGTACTTC. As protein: CASSPIPWDLTSGITHEQYF.

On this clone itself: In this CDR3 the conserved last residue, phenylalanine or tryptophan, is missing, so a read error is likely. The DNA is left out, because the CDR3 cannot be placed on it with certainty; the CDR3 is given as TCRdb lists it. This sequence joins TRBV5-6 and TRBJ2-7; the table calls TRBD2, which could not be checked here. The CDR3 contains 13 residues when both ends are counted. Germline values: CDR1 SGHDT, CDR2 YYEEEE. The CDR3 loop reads CASSGTSGTPWYL.